These 17 T cell receptor beta chains came from one sample sequenced in a study of OX40 agonist ivuxolimab in advanced cancers. Assay: immunoSEQ multiplex PCR; the TCRdb copy retains only in-frame clones and omits some. Altogether around 29,000 clones are present, about 85% being singletons, with the ten largest covering 48%. This specimen was CD4+ or CD8+ T cells sorted from blood, taken in a trial of the OX40 agonist ivuxolimab. These receptor sequences come from an adult with an advanced solid tumor such as melanoma, head and neck, liver or kidney cancer.

CDR3 residues: CASSFNGYYGYTF. CDR3 in DNA: TGTGCCAGCAGTTTTAACGGCTACTATGGCTACACCTTC. The rearrangement uses TRBV27 and TRBJ1-2; D is undetermined. The CDR3 loop spans 13 amino acids. Germline V gene data show CDR1 as MNHEY and CDR2 as SMNVEV (reference sequence). Deletions cut 3 bases from V and 3 bases from J, with 8 bases between.

This clone was counted once. The CDR3 nucleotides read TGTGCCAGCAGCCCCGGGGTGGCTGCCACAGATACGCAGTATTTT. It codes for CASSPGVAATDTQYF. The chain has TRBV11-1 and TRBJ2-3; perhaps TRBD2 as D (5 bases). Germline V gene sequence: CDR1 SGHAT, CDR2 FQDESV (reference sequence). This CDR3 region has 15 residues. Trimming removed 5 bases at V and 2 bases at J, with 14 bases between.

This CDR3 is CASIEGARGADTQYF. CDR3 bases: TGTGCCAGCATAGAGGGGGCGAGGGGGGCAGATACGCAGTATTTT. The V gene is TRBV2, the J gene TRBJ2-3; TRBD1 is a possible D gene (7 bases). This CDR3 has 15 amino acids. Between the trimmed V and J ends, which lost 7 bases and 4 bases, there was a span of 18 bases. The germline CDR1 and CDR2 sequences are SNHLY and FYNNEI.

CDR3 sequence reads: CAISDVGYEQYF. In nucleotides, the CDR3 is TGTGCCATCAGTGACGTCGGCTACGAGCAGTACTTC. The chain combines TRBV10-3 with TRBJ2-7; D remains ambiguous. V lost 3 bases and J lost 3, with 6 bases in between. Germline V gene lookup returns CDR1 ENHRY and CDR2 SYGVKD. This CDR3 spans 12 amino acids.

V and J are TRBV18 and TRBJ2-7, with TRBD1 matching 9 bases. V was pared by 3 bases and J by 3 bases, with 3 bases of the junction left unmatched. The germline CDR1 and CDR2 sequences are KGHSH and LQKENI. The CDR3 is 14 amino acids. The CDR3 here is CASSPTGGVYEQYF. For the CDR3, the DNA is TGTGCCAGCTCACCTACAGGGGGCGTCTACGAGCAGTACTTC.

This chain joins TRBV4-3 and TRBJ2-2; TRBD2 matches 11 bases. The CDR3 covers 16 residues. The V gene's germline CDR1 is LGHNA and CDR2 YSLEER. Trimming at V came to 3 bases and at J to 2 bases, leaving 2 bases not matched to a gene. The CDR3 region is CASSQGLADNTGELFF. CDR3 nucleotides: TGCGCCAGCAGCCAGGGACTAGCGGACAACACCGGGGAGCTGTTTTTT.

This CDR3 reads CASSQEIGLAGNTGELFF. CDR3 bases: TGCGCCAGCAGCCAAGAAATAGGGCTAGCGGGGAACACCGGGGAGCTGTTTTTT. The chain combines TRBV4-3 with TRBJ2-2, with 8 bases fitting TRBD2. V gave up 0 bases and J gave up 1 base; unmatched junction bases: 7. Germline V gene data show CDR1 as LGHNA and CDR2 as YSLEER. The CDR3 is 18 amino acids.

The V and J genes are TRBV11-2 and TRBJ2-2; 7 bases line up with TRBD1. CDR1 and CDR2 (germline): SGHAT, FQNNGV. This CDR3 has 14 amino acids. The V gene end was trimmed by 9 bases and the J gene end by 3 bases; junction bases not matched to a gene: 7. The CDR3 loop is CASLFRGHTGELFF. CDR3 DNA: TGTGCCAGTCTCTTTAGGGGGCACACCGGGGAGCTGTTTTTT.

V gene TRBV9 combines with J gene TRBJ2-7; D may match TRBD1 or TRBD2 (5 bases each). The V end lost 3 bases, the J end lost 1 base, and 11 bases lay between the germline ends. Germline assignment: CDR1 SGDLS and CDR2 YYNGEE. The CDR3 is 14 residues long. The CDR3 DNA reads TGTGCCAGCAGCGACCGGGACCCATCCTACGAGCAGTACTTC. The encoded protein is CASSDRDPSYEQYF.

The chain recombines TRBV9 with TRBJ2-1, with TRBD2 matching over 14 bases. The CDR3 sequence is 16 residues long. Losses at the gene ends were 4 bases for V and 6 bases for J; bases not matched to a gene: 6. Per the germline V gene, CDR1 is SGDLS and CDR2 is YYNGEE. The CDR3 DNA reads TGTGCCAGCAGCCCAGGGACTAGCGGGGGATTCAATGAGCAGTTCTTC. Its protein is CASSPGTSGGFNEQFF.

J is TRBJ2-7 and V is TRBV19; weak D call: TRBD2 (7 bases). Per germline, CDR1 LNHDA and CDR2 SQIVND (reference sequence). The CDR3 is 15 amino acids. Deletions cut 2 bases from V and 4 bases from J, with 15 bases between. Here the CDR3 reads CASSISVQGGYEQYF. The CDR3 DNA reads TGTGCCAGTAGTATATCGGTACAGGGAGGGTACGAGCAGTACTTC.

This clone came up once. The chain links TRBV5-1 to TRBJ1-4; maybe TRBD1 (6 bases). Trimming removed 2 bases from V and 0 bases from J, with 17 bases in between. This CDR3 spans 18 amino acids. Germline CDR1 and CDR2: SGHRS and YFSETQ. Written as DNA, the CDR3 is TGCGCCAGCAGCTTTACCTTCGGGGGGCGGTCAACTAATGAAAAACTGTTTTTT. Amino acid sequence: CASSFTFGGRSTNEKLFF.

This clone was detected only once. V is TRBV12-5 and J is TRBJ2-1, with a weak D call TRBD1 (5 bases). Looked up from germline, CDR1 is LGHNT and CDR2 is FRNRAP. V shed 5 bases and J shed 4 bases, with 9 bases lying between them. This CDR3 is built from 13 residues. For the CDR3, the DNA is TGTGCTAGTGGTCTGGGGCTGTACAATGAGCAGTTCTTC. Protein product: CASGLGLYNEQFF.

The chain uses TRBV7-6 and TRBJ2-7; 8 positions agree with TRBD1. V lost 4 bases and J lost 6; bases outside the gene matches: 14. Germline-derived CDR1 and CDR2 are SGHVS and FNYEAQ. The CDR3 spans 16 residues. The CDR3 protein is CASSSRSGTGILEQYF. The CDR3 DNA sequence: TGTGCCAGCAGCTCACGTTCCGGGACAGGAATTCTCGAGCAGTACTTC. Looking up the rest from reference TRBV7-6 and TRBJ2-7 gives the full variable domain: GAGVSQSPRYKVTKRGQDVALRCDPISGHVSLYWYRQALGQGPEFLTYFNYEAQQDKSGLPNDRFSAERPEGSISTLTIQRTEQRDSAMYRCASSSRSGTGILEQYFGPGTRLTVT.

This chain connects TRBV7-2 to TRBJ2-3; D may be TRBD2 (6 bases). Per the germline V gene, CDR1 is SGHTA and CDR2 is FQGNSA. V was clipped by 8 bases and J by 5 bases, with 8 bases between them. This CDR3 has 11 amino acids. The CDR3 sequence is CASSGGDTQYF. The CDR3 DNA reads as TGTGCCAGCTCCGGGGGAGATACGCAGTATTTT.

This chain joins TRBV6-6 and TRBJ1-6, with 8 bases fitting TRBD1. From germline, CDR1 is MNHNY and CDR2 SVGAGI (reference sequence). CDR3 length: 15 amino acids. Trimming cost V 2 bases and J 9 bases; bases outside gene matches: 6. The CDR3 loop reads CASSYADRGSSPLHF. In DNA form, the CDR3 reads TGTGCCAGCAGTTACGCCGACAGGGGTAGTTCACCCCTCCACTTT.

This chain connects TRBV6-6 to TRBJ1-2, with D tentatively TRBD1 (6 bases). Germline V gene sequence: CDR1 MNHNY, CDR2 SVGAGI (reference sequence). Between the trimmed V and J ends, which lost 3 bases and 8 bases, there was a span of 19 bases. The CDR3 spans 15 residues. For the CDR3, the DNA is TGTGCCAGCAGTTATGGGCAGGGGAGGATGAAGGGCTACACCTTC. Protein sequence: CASSYGQGRMKGYTF.